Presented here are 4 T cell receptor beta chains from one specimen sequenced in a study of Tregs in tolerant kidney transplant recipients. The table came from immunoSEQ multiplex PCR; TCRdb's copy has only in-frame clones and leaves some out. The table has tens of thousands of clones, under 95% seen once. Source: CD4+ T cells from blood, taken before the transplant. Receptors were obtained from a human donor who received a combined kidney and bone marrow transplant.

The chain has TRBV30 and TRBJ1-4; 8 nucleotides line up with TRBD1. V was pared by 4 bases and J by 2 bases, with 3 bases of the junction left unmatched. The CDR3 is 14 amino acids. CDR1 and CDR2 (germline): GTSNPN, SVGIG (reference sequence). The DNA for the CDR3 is TGTGCCTGGAAGCAGGGGGCGACTAATGAAAAACTGTTTTTT. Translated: CAWKQGATNEKLFF.

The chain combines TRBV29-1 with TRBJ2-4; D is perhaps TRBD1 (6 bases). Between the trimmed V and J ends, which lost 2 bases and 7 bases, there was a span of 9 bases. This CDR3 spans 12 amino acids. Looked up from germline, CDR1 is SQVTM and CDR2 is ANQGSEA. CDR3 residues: CSVERTDNIQYF. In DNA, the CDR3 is TGCAGCGTTGAAAGGACAGATAACATTCAGTACTTC. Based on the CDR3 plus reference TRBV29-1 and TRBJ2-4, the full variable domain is SAVISQKPSRDICQRGTSLTIQCQVDSQVTMMFWYRQQPGQSLTLIATANQGSEATYESGFVIDKFPISRPNLTFSTLTVSNMSPEDSSIYLCSVERTDNIQYFGAGTRLSVL.

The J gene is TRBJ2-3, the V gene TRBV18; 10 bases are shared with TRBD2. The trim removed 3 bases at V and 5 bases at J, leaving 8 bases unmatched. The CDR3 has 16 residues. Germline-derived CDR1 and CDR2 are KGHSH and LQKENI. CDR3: CASSPPLAGKGDTQYF. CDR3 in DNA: TGTGCCAGCTCACCCCCACTAGCGGGGAAGGGAGATACGCAGTATTTT. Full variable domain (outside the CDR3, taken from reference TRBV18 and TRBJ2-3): NAGVMQNPRHLVRRRGQEARLRCSPMKGHSHVYWYRQLPEEGLKFMVYLQKENIIDESGMPKERFSAEFPKEGPSILRIQQVVRGDSAAYFCASSPPLAGKGDTQYFGPGTRLTVL.

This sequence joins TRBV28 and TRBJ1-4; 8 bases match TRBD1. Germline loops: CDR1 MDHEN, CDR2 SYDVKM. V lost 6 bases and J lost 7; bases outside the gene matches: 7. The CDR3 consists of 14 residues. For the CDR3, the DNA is TGTGCCAGCAGCCTGACAGGGGATGGTGAAAAACTGTTTTTT. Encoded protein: CASSLTGDGEKLFF.